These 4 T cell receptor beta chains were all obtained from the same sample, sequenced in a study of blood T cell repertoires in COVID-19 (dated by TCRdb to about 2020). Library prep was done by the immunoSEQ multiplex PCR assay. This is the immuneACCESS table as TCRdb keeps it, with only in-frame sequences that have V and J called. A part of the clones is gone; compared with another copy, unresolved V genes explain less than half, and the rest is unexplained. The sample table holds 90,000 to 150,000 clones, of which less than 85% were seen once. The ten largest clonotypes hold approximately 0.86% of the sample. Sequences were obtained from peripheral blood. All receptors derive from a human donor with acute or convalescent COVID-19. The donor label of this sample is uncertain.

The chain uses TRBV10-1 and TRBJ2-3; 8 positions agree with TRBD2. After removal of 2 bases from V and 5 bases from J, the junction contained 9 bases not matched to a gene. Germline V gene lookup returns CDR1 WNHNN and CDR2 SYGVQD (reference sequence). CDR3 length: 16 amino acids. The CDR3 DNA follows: TGCGCCAGCAGTGAGCGGGCCGGGGGGGCCAAAGATACGCAGTATTTT. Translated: CASSERAGGAKDTQYF.

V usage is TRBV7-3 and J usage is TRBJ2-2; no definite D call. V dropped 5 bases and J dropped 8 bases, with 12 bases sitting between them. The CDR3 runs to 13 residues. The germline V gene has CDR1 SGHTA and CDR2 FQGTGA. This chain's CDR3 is CASSPLLDGELFF. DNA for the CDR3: TGTGCCAGCAGCCCGCTGTTAGATGGGGAGCTGTTTTTT.

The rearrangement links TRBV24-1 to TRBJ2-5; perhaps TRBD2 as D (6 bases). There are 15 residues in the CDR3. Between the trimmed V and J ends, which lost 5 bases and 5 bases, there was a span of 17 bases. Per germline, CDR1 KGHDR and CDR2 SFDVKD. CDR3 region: CATSGMAGPRETQYF. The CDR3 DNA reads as TGTGCCACCAGTGGGATGGCGGGGCCCCGGGAGACCCAGTACTTC.

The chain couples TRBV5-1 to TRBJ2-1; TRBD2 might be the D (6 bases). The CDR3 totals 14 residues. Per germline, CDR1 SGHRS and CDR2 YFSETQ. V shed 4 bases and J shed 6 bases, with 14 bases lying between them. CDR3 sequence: CASSGGTEINEQFF. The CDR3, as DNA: TGCGCCAGCAGCGGGGGGACTGAAATCAATGAGCAGTTCTTC.